This entry lists 30 T cell receptor beta chains sequenced from one sample in a study of blood T cells in healthy people across ages. Sample-barcoded 5' priming and a J-beta primer mix drove a second PCR of about 6 to 11 cycles. TCRdb reanalysed the 5' RACE reads using MiXCR and keeps one entry per CDR3 protein. Of about 1.7 million distinct CDR3 sequences in the sample, roughly 27% were seen once. The sequenced sample was blood. The receptors here all came from a woman aged 25 to 39 in good health.

On this clonotype: A much bigger clone sits one base away, suggesting this may be a read error. The genes are TRBV7-2 and TRBJ2-7; 9 bases line up with TRBD2. The J call could be wrong; TRBJ2-5 is a better fit for the DNA end. CDR3 length equals 14 residues. Germline CDR1 SGHTA, CDR2 FQGNSA. The CDR3: CARSTTSGGETQYF. The CDR3 coding sequence is TGTGCCCGCAGCACGACTAGCGGCGGCGAGACCCAGTACTTC.

As concerns this clonotype: A read error is possible here, since a much larger clone lies one base away. No conserved phenylalanine or tryptophan ends this CDR3, so it is likely a read error. The chain is built from TRBV20-1 and TRBJ2-7; D call uncertain. Germline lookup yields CDR1 DFQATT and CDR2 SNEGSKA (reference sequence). The V and J ends lost 4 bases and 1 base respectively, with 17 bases between them. The CDR3 covers 15 residues. The CDR3: CSATPHSEVSYEQYI. DNA for the CDR3: TGCAGTGCTACGCCCCACTCAGAGGTATCCTACGAGCAGTACATC.

Remarks on this clonotype: The germline gene is not matched at one end of the junction; a read error may be the cause. This chain joins TRBV6-5 and TRBJ2-5, with no clear D. Germline-derived CDR1 and CDR2 are MNHEY and SVGAGI. The CDR3 length is 14 residues. CDR3 protein: CASSNSWMQETQYF. The CDR3 region has the DNA TGTGCCAGCAGTAACTCCTGGATGCAAGAGACCCAGTACTTC.

The sample holds many counts of this clonotype. The chain uses TRBV10-3 and TRBJ2-3; D gene ambiguous. CDR1 is ENHRY and CDR2 is SYGVKD in the germline V gene. The CDR3 sequence is 15 residues long. The ends were cut back, 4 bases at V and 0 bases at J, with 11 bases in the middle. The CDR3 reads CAISVGQPSTDTQYF. The DNA of the CDR3 is TGTGCCATCAGTGTCGGTCAGCCTAGCACAGATACGCAGTATTTT.

Many counts were recorded for this clonotype. The chain employs TRBV20-1 and TRBJ2-5; 8 nucleotides align to TRBD2. Germline CDR1 is DFQATT and CDR2 is SNEGSKA (reference sequence). V lost 6 bases to trimming and J lost 0 bases; unmatched junction nucleotides: 12. The CDR3 extends over 16 amino acids. The CDR3 here is CSAPGGDWTYQETQYF. The DNA of the CDR3 is TGCAGTGCCCCCGGGGGGGACTGGACCTACCAAGAGACCCAGTACTTC.

In its sample, this clonotype was seen many times. The V call is TRBV6-5, the J call TRBJ2-7; D call uncertain. Trimming removed 8 bases at V and 3 bases at J, with 20 bases between. The CDR3 is made up of 15 amino acids. Germline values: CDR1 MNHEY, CDR2 SVGAGI. CDR3 sequence (DNA): TGTGCCAGCGCCGGCTCGAAGACAAAGTTCTACGAGCAGTACTTC. Its translation: CASAGSKTKFYEQYF.

This clonotype was counted a single time. This chain links TRBV7-2 with TRBJ1-2; D may be TRBD1 (6 bases). Between the trimmed V and J ends, which lost 2 bases and 8 bases, there was a span of 21 bases. This CDR3 comprises 16 residues. Looked up from germline, CDR1 is SGHTA and CDR2 is FQGNSA. CDR3 region: CASSLKVQGTMGGYTF. CDR3 nucleotide sequence: TGTGCCAGCAGCTTAAAGGTTCAGGGGACAATGGGGGGCTACACCTTC.

The V call is TRBV29-1, the J call TRBJ2-1, with D possibly called TRBD1 or TRBD2 (5 bases each). Germline lookup yields CDR1 SQVTM and CDR2 ANQGSEA. CDR3 length equals 12 residues. CDR3: CSGEGRRGEQFF. CDR3 nucleotides: TGCAGTGGAGAGGGGAGAAGAGGCGAGCAGTTCTTC.

This clonotype was picked up a small number of times. The genes are TRBV7-2 and TRBJ1-4, with unresolved D. Germline-derived CDR1 and CDR2 are SGHTA and FQGNSA. V lost 3 bases and J 7 bases, leaving 12 bases between the germline ends. The CDR3 is made up of 14 amino acids. CDR3 DNA sequence: TGTGCCAGCAGCTTGCCGCTTAGTAGTGAAAAACTGTTTTTT. Translated: CASSLPLSSEKLFF.

This clonotype was observed a handful of times. The chain joins TRBV24-1 to TRBJ2-4; perhaps TRBD1 as D (8 bases). The germline V gene has CDR1 KGHDR and CDR2 SFDVKD. The CDR3 has 14 amino acids. V lost 9 bases and J lost 2, with 13 bases in between. The CDR3 sequence: CATAQGGTKNIQYF. The DNA for the CDR3 is TGTGCCACCGCACAGGGGGGGACCAAAAACATTCAGTACTTC.

This clonotype was detected many times. CDR3 DNA: TGTGCCAGCAGCACCAGGTTCCCAGAGACCCAGTACTTC. Protein product: CASSTRFPETQYF. The chain employs TRBV7-2 and TRBJ2-5; D is unclear. Germline CDR1 is SGHTA and CDR2 is FQGNSA. V dropped 5 bases and J dropped 4 bases, with 11 bases sitting between them. The CDR3 runs 13 residues.

The chain employs TRBV6-1 and TRBJ2-7; no clear D. The CDR3 extends over 15 amino acids. Germline V lookup: CDR1 MNHNS, CDR2 SASEGT. V shed 1 base and J shed 3 bases, with 13 bases lying between them. This chain's CDR3 is CASSEEASEYYEQYF. The CDR3 DNA sequence: TGTGCCAGCAGTGAAGAGGCCAGCGAATACTACGAGCAGTACTTC.

This clonotype occurred many times. V is TRBV6-2 or TRBV6-3 and J is TRBJ2-7, with 8 bases fitting TRBD2. Unmatched junction bases numbered 9, after V lost 6 bases and J lost 2 bases. This CDR3 comprises 15 residues. Per germline, CDR1 MNHEY and CDR2 SVGEGT. CDR3 in DNA: TGTGCCAGCAGGCCGCTCCAGCGGGAGACCTACGAGCAGTACTTC. Amino acid sequence: CASRPLQRETYEQYF.

This clonotype was found a few times. The chain combines TRBV6-2 or TRBV6-3 with TRBJ1-5; possible D gene TRBD1, 5 bases. From germline, CDR1 is MNHEY and CDR2 SVGEGT. This CDR3 region has 11 residues. V lost 5 bases to trimming and J lost 11 bases, with 10 bases between them. DNA of the CDR3: TGTGCCAGCAGTCAAGGGGTGGCCCAGCATTTT. Amino acid sequence: CASSQGVAQHF.

This rearrangement joins TRBV28 to TRBJ1-5, with D maybe TRBD1 (5 bases). Germline CDR1 reads MDHEN; CDR2 reads SYDVKM. The CDR3 contains 13 residues. Trimming pared 6 bases from V and 7 bases from J, leaving 13 bases between. The CDR3 region has the DNA TGTGCCAGCAGCCCGACCCGGGGCCAGCCCCAGCATTTT. Translating it yields CASSPTRGQPQHF.

This clonotype was observed a handful of times. This sequence joins TRBV4-1 and TRBJ2-2; possibly TRBD2 for D (6 bases). The V end was cut by 0 bases, the J end by 6 bases, with 8 bases between. From germline, CDR1 is MGHRA and CDR2 YSYEKL. The CDR3 extends over 14 amino acids. The CDR3 coding sequence is TGCGCCAGCAGCCAAGACCGGGACTCCGGGGAGCTGTTTTTT. The encoded protein is CASSQDRDSGELFF.

In nucleotides, the CDR3 is TGCAGTGCTAGTGGTTACCCTGGTGAGCAGTTCTTC. This codes for CSASGYPGEQFF. The chain carries TRBV20-1 and TRBJ2-1, with D hard to call. The CDR3 has 12 amino acids. CDR1 DFQATT and CDR2 SNEGSKA come from the germline V gene (reference sequence). The V gene lost 3 bases and the J gene lost 9 bases, with 12 bases spanning the gap.

In the case of this clonotype: One junction end does not reproduce the germline sequence, and a read error may be involved. The rearrangement joins TRBV5-1 to TRBJ2-3; 9 positions agree with TRBD2. Looked up from germline, CDR1 is SGHRS and CDR2 is YFSETQ. The CDR3 sequence is 16 residues long. CDR3 region: CVSSLEGGGAPDTQYF. Written as DNA, the CDR3 is TGCGTCAGCAGCTTGGAGGGCGGGGGGGCACCAGATACGCAGTATTTT.

The rearrangement links TRBV3-1 to TRBJ2-3; possibly TRBD2 for D (6 bases). Germline V CDR1 and CDR2: LGHDT, YNNKEL (reference sequence). This CDR3 is built from 14 residues. The V end was cut by 4 bases, the J end by 4 bases, with 12 bases between. CDR3 coding DNA: TGTGCCAGCAGCCCTCGGCGACTAGCAGATACGCAGTATTTT. Protein sequence: CASSPRRLADTQYF.

The CDR3 protein is CASSQEDRDNIQYF. The CDR3 DNA reads as TGCGCCAGCAGCCAAGAAGACAGGGACAACATTCAGTACTTC. This chain connects TRBV4-1 to TRBJ2-4; 7 positions agree with TRBD1. The germline CDR1 and CDR2 sequences are MGHRA and YSYEKL. The CDR3 is 14 residues long. The junction had 3 bases not matched to a gene; V was cut back by 0 bases and J by 7 bases.

The chain employs TRBV7-2 and TRBJ2-1, with D uncertain. Germline V CDR1 and CDR2: SGHTA, FQGNSA. The CDR3 spans 15 residues. Deletions cut 5 bases from V and 10 bases from J, with 21 bases between. Written as DNA, the CDR3 is TGTGCCAGCAGCCGCGCTCGACCTAGGATCGAGGAGCAGTTCTTC. Translated: CASSRARPRIEEQFF.

V gene TRBV2 combines with J gene TRBJ2-3; TRBD2 matches 9 bases. The CDR3 runs 15 residues. Germline trimming cut 6 bases from V and 6 bases from J; bases unmatched to any gene: 10. Germline V gene sequence: CDR1 SNHLY, CDR2 FYNNEI. CDR3: CASRVLAGAGDTQYF. In DNA form, the CDR3 reads TGTGCCAGCAGAGTATTAGCGGGGGCGGGGGATACGCAGTATTTT.

With regard to this clonotype: Mismatch with germline at one junction end may stem from a read error. This sequence joins TRBV28 and TRBJ2-1, with 9 bases aligning to TRBD2. Germline CDR1 reads MDHEN; CDR2 reads SYDVKM. The CDR3 consists of 17 residues. This CDR3 is CASSSIGLALSYSEQFF. The CDR3 DNA reads as TGTGCCAGCAGTTCAATAGGACTAGCGCTATCCTACAGTGAGCAGTTCTTC.

Points on this clonotype: A much larger clone lies a single base off, so this may be a read error. The chain combines TRBV6-2 or TRBV6-3 with TRBJ1-5, with TRBD1 as a possible D gene (5 bases). Germline CDR1 MNHEY, CDR2 SVGEGT. The CDR3 loop spans 14 amino acids. Trimming stripped 4 bases from V and 3 bases from J, with 10 bases between. The CDR3 here is CASSCGAYNQPQHF. For the CDR3, the DNA is TGTGCCAGCAGTTGCGGGGCCTACAATCAGCCCCAGCATTTT.

This clonotype was detected only a few times. V usage is TRBV20-1 and J usage is TRBJ2-7; 14 bases map to TRBD2. CDR3 length equals 17 residues. V gave up 1 base and J gave up 2 bases; unmatched junction bases: 7. Germline V gene lookup returns CDR1 DFQATT and CDR2 SNEGSKA (reference sequence). CDR3 DNA: TGCAGTGCTAGAGGAGGACTAGCGGGAGGACATCCCTACGAGCAGTACTTC. Encoded protein: CSARGGLAGGHPYEQYF.

This clonotype was found a few times. The chain is built from TRBV28 and TRBJ1-2; D perhaps matches TRBD1 (5 bases). Deletions cut 8 bases from V and 3 bases from J, with 13 bases between. CDR3 length: 13 amino acids. Germline V lookup: CDR1 MDHEN, CDR2 SYDVKM. CDR3 protein: CASRRGIDYGYTF. For the CDR3, the DNA is TGTGCCAGCCGTCGGGGGATAGACTATGGCTACACCTTC.

Details on this clonotype: It may be a read error: a sequence one base away is much more abundant. The V and J genes are TRBV5-5 and TRBJ2-6, with D possibly matching TRBD1 (5 bases). Germline CDR1 SGHKS, CDR2 YYEKEE (reference sequence). The CDR3 contains 17 residues. The CDR3 bases are TGTGCCAGCGGGCGTGTGGGCTTAGTCTCTGGGGCCAACGTCCGGACTTTC. Protein sequence: CASGRVGLVSGANVRTF.

With regard to this clonotype: A much bigger clone sits one base away, suggesting this may be a read error. The gene calls are TRBV10-3 and TRBJ2-7; D is undetermined. In germline, CDR1 is ENHRY, CDR2 SYGVKD. The CDR3 is 12 amino acids. V gave up 4 bases and J gave up 0 bases, with 4 bases separating them. The CDR3 DNA reads TGTGCCATCAGTGGGGCCTCCTACGAGCAGTACTTC. The encoded protein is CAISGASYEQYF.

In its sample, this clonotype was seen many times. The CDR3 DNA reads as TGCGCCAGCAGCCCCTCCTTGCAGGGATCGTACTCACCCCTCCACTTT. Translated: CASSPSLQGSYSPLHF. The chain is built from TRBV4-3 and TRBJ1-6; D perhaps matches TRBD1 (5 bases). The CDR3 is 16 residues long. Trimming removed 4 bases from V and 10 bases from J, with 20 bases in between. Germline lookup yields CDR1 LGHNA and CDR2 YSLEER.

This clonotype was observed many times. The chain carries TRBV5-1 and TRBJ2-3; 7 positions match TRBD1. CDR3 length: 14 amino acids. Unmatched junction bases numbered 4, after V lost 0 bases and J lost 6 bases. Germline loops: CDR1 SGHRS, CDR2 YFSETQ. The CDR3 sequence: CASSLGTGVDTQYF. DNA for the CDR3: TGCGCCAGCAGCTTGGGGACAGGAGTTGATACGCAGTATTTT. The whole variable domain, remainder taken from reference TRBV5-1 and TRBJ2-3, is KAGVTQTPRYLIKTRGQQVTLSCSPISGHRSVSWYQQTPGQGLQFLFEYFSETQRNKGNFPGRFSGRQFSNSRSEMNVSTLELGDSALYLCASSLGTGVDTQYFGPGTRLTVL.